This T cell receptor beta chain was profiled in a study of post-analysis software for immune sequencing data. Study conclusions and caveats: A handful of TRBV segments occurring more often in patients than controls included TRBV5-6, TRBV5-1 and TRBV20-1.

Prepared TCR beta cDNA libraries contained unique molecular identifiers. TCRdb passed the PCR reads through MiXCR, listing each CDR3 protein once. This sample has around 770,000 distinct CDR3 sequences, with about half found just once. The CDR3 has 15 amino acids. Trimming took 6 bases from V and 8 from J; bases not matched to a gene: 12. To note about this clonotype: No antigen is known for it.

The sample was blood. The rearrangement links TRBV12-3 or TRBV12-4 to TRBJ2-1; 8 bases agree with TRBD2. This clonotype was obtained from a girl aged 5-17 years with multiple sclerosis. CDR3 sequence: CASSMGLGNRDEQFF. The DNA of the CDR3 is TGTGCCAGCAGCATGGGACTAGGGAATAGGGATGAGCAGTTCTTC.